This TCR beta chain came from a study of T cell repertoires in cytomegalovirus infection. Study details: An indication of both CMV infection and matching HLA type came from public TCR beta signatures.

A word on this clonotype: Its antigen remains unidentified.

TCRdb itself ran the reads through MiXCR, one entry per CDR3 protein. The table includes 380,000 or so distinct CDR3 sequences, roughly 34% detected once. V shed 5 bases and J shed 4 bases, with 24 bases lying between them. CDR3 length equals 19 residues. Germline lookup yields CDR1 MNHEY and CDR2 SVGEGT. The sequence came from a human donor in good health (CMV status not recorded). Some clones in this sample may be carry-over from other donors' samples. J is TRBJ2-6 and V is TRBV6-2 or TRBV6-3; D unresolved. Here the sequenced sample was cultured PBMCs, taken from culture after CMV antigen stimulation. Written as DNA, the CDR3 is TGTGCCAGCAGTGACGACCTGCGGCGGACCCTCTCGGGGGCCAACGTCCTGACTTTC. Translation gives CASSDDLRRTLSGANVLTF.